These 8 T cell receptor beta chains share one sample of origin, sequenced in a study of blood T cells in healthy people across ages. With a J-beta primer mix and a sample-barcoded 5' primer, a second PCR ran roughly 6 to 11 cycles. TCRdb reanalysed the 5' RACE reads using MiXCR and keeps one entry per CDR3 protein. The sample lists hundreds of thousands of distinct CDR3 sequences; roughly three fifths were seen once. The sequenced material came from blood. The receptors shown here come from a man in his forties in good health.

Remarks on this clonotype: A read error may account for a junction end that differs from germline. The chain joins TRBV10-3 to TRBJ2-5, with a weak D call TRBD2 (7 bases). CDR1 is ENHRY and CDR2 is SYGVKD in the germline V gene. There are 15 residues in the CDR3. The CDR3 DNA sequence: TGTGCCATAACTCCGGGGGGCCCAGTGCAAGGGACCCAGTACTTC. Protein: CAITPGGPVQGTQYF.

The V call is TRBV4-2, the J call TRBJ1-2; possibly TRBD1 for D (5 bases). Germline V CDR1 and CDR2: LGHNA, YNFKEQ. The length of the CDR3 is 13 residues. With 1 base removed from V and 11 bases from J, the gap between germline ends came to 14 bases. The CDR3 bases are TGTGCCAGCAGCCAAGTAGACAGTTCGGGGTACACCTTC. This sequence encodes CASSQVDSSGYTF.

The J gene is TRBJ2-1, the V gene TRBV28; D remains ambiguous. Germline V lookup: CDR1 MDHEN, CDR2 SYDVKM. V was pared by 6 bases and J by 3 bases, with 12 bases between. The CDR3 has 14 amino acids. Here the CDR3 DNA reads TGTGCCAGCAGACCACCGTACGACTACAATGAGCAGTTCTTC. Its protein product is CASRPPYDYNEQFF.

V gene TRBV9 combines with J gene TRBJ2-5; 9 nucleotides match TRBD1. Germline CDR1 SGDLS, CDR2 YYNGEE. The J segment lost 11 bases and the V segment lost 0 bases, leaving 5 bases of the junction unmatched. This CDR3 spans 13 amino acids. CDR3 coding DNA: TGTGCCAGCAGCGTAGGGAGGACAGGGGAGCAGTACTTC. Amino acid sequence: CASSVGRTGEQYF.

This clonotype was observed a single time. A much larger clone differs by one base, so this may be a read error. J is TRBJ2-5 and V is TRBV27; D gene unclear. The last part of the DNA fits TRBJ2-1 better; the J call may be wrong. This CDR3 contains 13 residues. Germline CDR1 and CDR2: MNHEY and SMNVEV (reference sequence). CDR3 residues: CASSLQSQETQFF. CDR3 DNA sequence: TGTGCCAGCAGTTTACAAAGCCAAGAGACCCAGTTCTTC.

The CDR3 sequence is CASTLAGGQETQYF. The CDR3 region has the DNA TGTGCCAGCACCCTAGCGGGAGGCCAAGAGACCCAGTACTTC. The V call is TRBV6-5, the J call TRBJ2-5; 11 nucleotides line up with TRBD2. V dropped 7 bases and J dropped 1; count of bases not matched to a gene: 2. The CDR3 extends over 14 amino acids. Germline lookup yields CDR1 MNHEY and CDR2 SVGAGI.

As concerns this clonotype: This may be a read error, as it is one base from a much larger clone. The chain has TRBV7-2 and TRBJ2-1; tentative D call: TRBD1 (6 bases). CDR1 and CDR2 (germline): SGHTA, FQGNSA. V was pared by 5 bases and J by 12 bases, with 20 bases between. The CDR3 length is 14 residues. The CDR3 coding sequence is TGTGCCAGCAGCCCTTCTCAGGGGTTTGGTGTGCAGTTCTTC. It encodes CASSPSQGFGVQFF.

This chain connects TRBV29-1 to TRBJ2-3, with D maybe TRBD2 (6 bases). Trimming cost V 5 bases and J 3 bases, with 9 bases left between them. The CDR3 spans 12 residues. CDR1 SQVTM and CDR2 ANQGSEA come from the germline V gene. For the CDR3, the DNA is TGCAGCGTTAATAGCGGAACAGATACGCAGTATTTT. It encodes CSVNSGTDTQYF.